Listed below are T cell receptor beta chains from one sample, sequenced in a study of blood T cell repertoires in COVID-19. The data were produced by immunoSEQ multiplex PCR, yet TCRdb's version contains in-frame clones alone and is incomplete. Of approximately 220,000 clones in the sample, under 90% were seen once. Sequencing input: PBMCs or T cells enriched from blood (not recorded which). These receptors all come from a woman in her 30s with acute COVID-19. The CDR3 runs from the conserved cysteine through the conserved F or W. Each record gives: clone size, D gene, CDR3 length, V gene, J gene, CDR3 DNA, CDR3 protein. The D gene is left open where the match is weak. Size values are once, few and many counts, or a class for expanded clones, and some rows have none.

clone_size: -
d_call: TRBD1
cdr3_length: 14
v_call: TRBV18
j_call: TRBJ1-1
cdr3_nt: TGTGCCGGGGCTCCAGGGGGCGTAAACACTGAAGCTTTCTTT
cdr3_aa: CAGAPGGVNTEAFF

clone_size: -
d_call: TRBD2
cdr3_length: 15
v_call: TRBV3-1/TRBV3-2
j_call: TRBJ2-3
cdr3_nt: TGTGCCAGCAGCCAAGTTGGGGGGGGCACAGATACGCAGTATTTT
cdr3_aa: CASSQVGGGTDTQYF

clone_size: once
d_call: -
cdr3_length: 14
v_call: TRBV15
j_call: TRBJ1-1
cdr3_nt: TGTGCCACCAGCAGACCCGACATGAACACTGAAGCTTTCTTT
cdr3_aa: CATSRPDMNTEAFF

clone_size: -
d_call: TRBD1
cdr3_length: 16
v_call: TRBV10-3
j_call: TRBJ2-7
cdr3_nt: TGTGCCATCAGTGAGTCAGGGGGCGCGAGTCCCTACGAGCAGTACTTC
cdr3_aa: CAISESGGASPYEQYF

clone_size: few
d_call: -
cdr3_length: 11
v_call: TRBV20-1
j_call: TRBJ1-5
cdr3_nt: TGCAGTGCTTCCAACAATCAGCCCCAGCATTTT
cdr3_aa: CSASNNQPQHF

clone_size: once
d_call: TRBD2
cdr3_length: 18
v_call: TRBV25-1
j_call: TRBJ2-2
cdr3_nt: TGTGCCAGCAGTGAATTGGTCGGGGGGACCCGGAACACCGGGGAGCTGTTTTTT
cdr3_aa: CASSELVGGTRNTGELFF

clone_size: -
d_call: TRBD1
cdr3_length: 15
v_call: TRBV18
j_call: TRBJ2-2
cdr3_nt: TGTGCCAGCTCACCTAGGACAGGGGACAGCGGGGAGCTGTTTTTT
cdr3_aa: CASSPRTGDSGELFF

clone_size: -
d_call: -
cdr3_length: 15
v_call: TRBV7-8
j_call: TRBJ1-2
cdr3_nt: TGTGCCAGCAGCTTAGCGCTATCAGGACTCTATGGCTACACCTTC
cdr3_aa: CASSLALSGLYGYTF

clone_size: once
d_call: -
cdr3_length: 15
v_call: TRBV6-5
j_call: TRBJ1-2
cdr3_nt: TGTGCCAGCAGTTCCGTCCCGGGAAATCCCTATGGCTACACCTTC
cdr3_aa: CASSSVPGNPYGYTF

clone_size: -
d_call: TRBD1
cdr3_length: 17
v_call: TRBV2
j_call: TRBJ1-2
cdr3_nt: TGTGCCAGCAGTTACATTACCGGGACAGGGGTTGTAGATGGCTACACCTTC
cdr3_aa: CASSYITGTGVVDGYTF

clone_size: -
d_call: -
cdr3_length: 13
v_call: TRBV30
j_call: TRBJ1-1
cdr3_nt: TGTGCCTGGAGTCCGGGGGGGGACTCTGAAGCTTTCTTT
cdr3_aa: CAWSPGGDSEAFF

clone_size: -
d_call: -
cdr3_length: 15
v_call: TRBV11-2
j_call: TRBJ1-1
cdr3_nt: TGTGCCAGCAACAGGGACGGACGTATGAACACTGAAGCTTTCTTT
cdr3_aa: CASNRDGRMNTEAFF

clone_size: -
d_call: TRBD2
cdr3_length: 15
v_call: TRBV5-1
j_call: TRBJ2-3
cdr3_nt: TGCGCCAGCAGCATTAGCGGGGTAAACACAGATACGCAGTATTTT
cdr3_aa: CASSISGVNTDTQYF

clone_size: -
d_call: TRBD2
cdr3_length: 15
v_call: TRBV30
j_call: TRBJ2-3
cdr3_nt: TGTGCCTGGAGTATCCTAGCGGGGGGCACAGATACGCAGTATTTT
cdr3_aa: CAWSILAGGTDTQYF

clone_size: -
d_call: TRBD1
cdr3_length: 15
v_call: TRBV10-2
j_call: TRBJ2-1
cdr3_nt: TGCGCCAGCAGTTGGCCGGGACAGGGTACGGATGAGCAGTTCTTC
cdr3_aa: CASSWPGQGTDEQFF

clone_size: -
d_call: -
cdr3_length: 12
v_call: TRBV19
j_call: TRBJ1-2
cdr3_nt: TGTGCCAGTAGGGTGATCGGCTATGGCTACACCTTC
cdr3_aa: CASRVIGYGYTF

clone_size: -
d_call: TRBD1
cdr3_length: 16
v_call: TRBV6-2/TRBV6-3
j_call: TRBJ1-5
cdr3_nt: TGTGCCAGCAGTTGGCATTTGACAGGGGCTGATCAGCCCCAGCATTTT
cdr3_aa: CASSWHLTGADQPQHF

clone_size: many
d_call: -
cdr3_length: 12
v_call: TRBV19
j_call: TRBJ1-1
cdr3_nt: TGTGCCAGTACCTCGCTCGGCACTGAAGCTTTCTTT
cdr3_aa: CASTSLGTEAFF

clone_size: -
d_call: -
cdr3_length: 17
v_call: TRBV18
j_call: TRBJ1-3
cdr3_nt: TGTGCCAGCTCACCTCTCCCAATGACAACCTCTGGAAACACCATATATTTT
cdr3_aa: CASSPLPMTTSGNTIYF

clone_size: -
d_call: -
cdr3_length: 14
v_call: TRBV2
j_call: TRBJ1-1
cdr3_nt: TGTGCCAGCAGTTTCGAGGGAGAGAACACTGAAGCTTTCTTT
cdr3_aa: CASSFEGENTEAFF

clone_size: -
d_call: -
cdr3_length: 13
v_call: TRBV30
j_call: TRBJ1-5
cdr3_nt: TGTGCCTGGAGTGAAGACTGGGATCAGCCCCAGCATTTT
cdr3_aa: CAWSEDWDQPQHF

clone_size: -
d_call: -
cdr3_length: 15
v_call: TRBV7-8
j_call: TRBJ2-5
cdr3_nt: TGTGCCAGCAGCTTAGATCGACAGACTCAAGAGACCCAGTACTTC
cdr3_aa: CASSLDRQTQETQYF

clone_size: once
d_call: TRBD2
cdr3_length: 12
v_call: TRBV6-6
j_call: TRBJ2-7
cdr3_nt: TGTGCCAGCAGCTGGGGAGGGTACGAGCAGTACTTC
cdr3_aa: CASSWGGYEQYF

clone_size: -
d_call: TRBD1
cdr3_length: 14
v_call: TRBV5-1
j_call: TRBJ2-5
cdr3_nt: TGCGCCAGCAGCTTCGGGACAGTCCAAGAGACCCAGTACTTC
cdr3_aa: CASSFGTVQETQYF

clone_size: -
d_call: -
cdr3_length: 11
v_call: TRBV6-5
j_call: TRBJ1-1
cdr3_nt: TGTGCCAGCACCGGGAACACTGAAGCTTTCTTT
cdr3_aa: CASTGNTEAFF

clone_size: -
d_call: TRBD1
cdr3_length: 16
v_call: TRBV2
j_call: TRBJ2-5
cdr3_nt: TGTGCCAGCACGGGCAGGGACAGTGACCCAAAAGAGACCCAGTACTTC
cdr3_aa: CASTGRDSDPKETQYF

clone_size: -
d_call: TRBD1
cdr3_length: 15
v_call: TRBV30
j_call: TRBJ1-6
cdr3_nt: TGTGCCTGGAGTGGCTTAGGGACAGGGACGACACCCCTCCACTTT
cdr3_aa: CAWSGLGTGTTPLHF

clone_size: -
d_call: -
cdr3_length: 14
v_call: TRBV10-2
j_call: TRBJ1-2
cdr3_nt: TGCGCCAGCAGTGATCCGAGACTGAACTATGGCTACACCTTC
cdr3_aa: CASSDPRLNYGYTF

clone_size: -
d_call: -
cdr3_length: 15
v_call: TRBV15
j_call: TRBJ1-4
cdr3_nt: TGTGCCACCAGCAGAGCCCCCGGGGGGGCTGAAAAACTGTTTTTT
cdr3_aa: CATSRAPGGAEKLFF

clone_size: -
d_call: -
cdr3_length: 15
v_call: TRBV19
j_call: TRBJ1-5
cdr3_nt: TGTGCCAGTAGTGTAGGGGCAGGTAGCAATCAGCCCCAGCATTTT
cdr3_aa: CASSVGAGSNQPQHF

clone_size: -
d_call: -
cdr3_length: 12
v_call: TRBV30
j_call: TRBJ1-2
cdr3_nt: TGTGCCTGGAACCGGGGGAACTATGGCTACACCTTC
cdr3_aa: CAWNRGNYGYTF

clone_size: -
d_call: -
cdr3_length: 15
v_call: TRBV19
j_call: TRBJ1-6
cdr3_nt: TGTGCCAGTAGTATTTGGAGCTCCTATAATTCACCCCTCCACTTT
cdr3_aa: CASSIWSSYNSPLHF

clone_size: few
d_call: -
cdr3_length: 14
v_call: TRBV11-2
j_call: TRBJ1-1
cdr3_nt: TGTGCCAGCAGCTTATTCGGGGTGGGCACTGAAGCTTTCTTT
cdr3_aa: CASSLFGVGTEAFF

clone_size: -
d_call: TRBD1
cdr3_length: 15
v_call: TRBV11-2
j_call: TRBJ2-7
cdr3_nt: TGTGCCAGCAGCTTAGCAGGGGCAGGGGGATACGAGCAGTACTTC
cdr3_aa: CASSLAGAGGYEQYF

clone_size: -
d_call: TRBD2
cdr3_length: 16
v_call: TRBV5-3
j_call: TRBJ2-7
cdr3_nt: TGTGCCAGAAGCTTGGGCGTGGCTAGCGGACCCTACGAGCAGTACTTC
cdr3_aa: CARSLGVASGPYEQYF

clone_size: -
d_call: -
cdr3_length: 15
v_call: TRBV6-5
j_call: TRBJ1-5
cdr3_nt: TGTGCCAGCAGTACGGGACTTCTTAGCAATCAGCCCCAGCATTTT
cdr3_aa: CASSTGLLSNQPQHF

clone_size: -
d_call: TRBD1
cdr3_length: 17
v_call: TRBV11-2
j_call: TRBJ2-2
cdr3_nt: TGTGCCAGCAGCAGATTCACAGGGGCCTTGAACACCGGGGAGCTGTTTTTT
cdr3_aa: CASSRFTGALNTGELFF

clone_size: -
d_call: -
cdr3_length: 13
v_call: TRBV29-1
j_call: TRBJ2-6
cdr3_nt: TGCAGCGGCAGGGTGGCTGGGGCCAACGTCCTGACTTTC
cdr3_aa: CSGRVAGANVLTF

clone_size: -
d_call: -
cdr3_length: 15
v_call: TRBV11-2
j_call: TRBJ1-3
cdr3_nt: TGTGCCAGCAGCTCAGGGGAGAGCTCTGGAAACACCATATATTTT
cdr3_aa: CASSSGESSGNTIYF

clone_size: -
d_call: TRBD1
cdr3_length: 15
v_call: TRBV2
j_call: TRBJ1-5
cdr3_nt: TGTGCCAGCAGTGTAGGACAGGCGCACAATCAGCCCCAGCATTTT
cdr3_aa: CASSVGQAHNQPQHF

clone_size: -
d_call: -
cdr3_length: 15
v_call: TRBV4-2
j_call: TRBJ2-7
cdr3_nt: TGTGCCAGCAGTGAAATCGCACTAGGAATCCACGAGCAGTACTTC
cdr3_aa: CASSEIALGIHEQYF